These 31 T cell receptor beta chains came from one sample sequenced in a study of molecular identifiers for immune sequencing clone quantification. From the PCR reads, TCRdb called clonotypes with MiXCR, one entry per CDR3 protein. In the table there are 490,000 or so distinct CDR3 sequences, around a fifth of which are singletons. Sequenced sample: naive CD8+ T cells from blood, with Jurkat cell RNA spiked in. Subset noted: FACS-sorted CD8+CD4-CCR7+CD45RA+ naive T cells. These receptors came from a human donor in good health. Some libraries in this study had Jurkat cell RNA spiked in.

The CDR3 DNA is TGTGCCAGTAGTATGGGGACAGGGGTCCCTTACGAGCAGTACTTC. The encoded protein is CASSMGTGVPYEQYF. The V call is TRBV19, the J call TRBJ2-7; TRBD1 agrees at 10 bases. CDR1 and CDR2 (germline): LNHDA, SQIVND (reference sequence). This CDR3 is built from 15 residues. Trimming removed 3 bases from V and 4 bases from J; junction bases left unmatched: 6.

In its sample, this clonotype was seen many times. The chain joins TRBV27 to TRBJ2-1, with a tentative D call TRBD1 (6 bases). This CDR3 is 12 amino acids long. The V end was cut by 7 bases, the J end by 4 bases, with 8 bases between. Germline CDR1 MNHEY, CDR2 SMNVEV (reference sequence). CDR3 DNA sequence: TGTGCCAGCAAAACAGGGTACAATGAGCAGTTCTTC. Translation gives CASKTGYNEQFF.

This clonotype came up many times. The rearrangement links TRBV19 to TRBJ1-1; D uncertain. Germline V lookup: CDR1 LNHDA, CDR2 SQIVND (reference sequence). V was trimmed by 7 bases and J by 11 bases, leaving 11 bases between them. The CDR3 length is 10 residues. The DNA of the CDR3 is TGTGCCAGTATGGGAATCGACGCTTTCTTT. It is translated as CASMGIDAFF.

This clonotype has just a few counts. The rearrangement links TRBV4-1 to TRBJ2-7; TRBD2 might be the D (5 bases). Germline-derived CDR1 and CDR2 are MGHRA and YSYEKL. The V gene lost 3 bases and the J gene lost 5 bases, with 8 bases spanning the gap. The CDR3 sequence is 12 residues long. The CDR3 region is CASSQNGDEQYF. The CDR3 DNA reads TGCGCCAGCAGCCAGAACGGGGACGAGCAGTACTTC.

Regarding this clonotype: A read error may be the cause here, since a much bigger clone is one base away. The conserved closing phenylalanine or tryptophan is absent in this CDR3, likely reflecting a read error. The chain recombines TRBV7-3 with TRBJ2-7, with D perhaps TRBD1 (5 bases). This CDR3 contains 15 residues. The germline V gene encodes CDR1 SGHTA and CDR2 FQGTGA. Trimming removed 1 base at V and 7 bases at J, with 17 bases between. CDR3 sequence reads: CASSLINQGPGEQYL. The CDR3 DNA sequence: TGTGCCAGCAGCTTAATTAATCAGGGTCCTGGGGAGCAGTACCTC.

In the case of this clonotype: This may arise from a read error, as a much more abundant clone is one base away. This likely comes from a read error, as the CDR3 has no conserved phenylalanine or tryptophan at its end. V is TRBV7-9 and J is TRBJ1-1, with D uncertain. V shed 5 bases and J shed 10 bases, with 11 bases lying between them. The CDR3 sequence is 11 residues long. Germline CDR1 reads SEHNR; CDR2 reads FQNEAQ (reference sequence). DNA of the CDR3: TGTGCCAGCAGCGAACATCATGGAGCTTTCCTT. Its translation: CASSEHHGAFL.

This chain connects TRBV14 to TRBJ2-4, with 8 bases fitting TRBD2. V was pared by 0 bases and J by 8 bases, with 15 bases of the junction left unmatched. The CDR3 extends over 18 amino acids. Germline V CDR1 and CDR2: SGHDN, FVKESK. The CDR3 spells CASSQDRLASTAGDIQYF. CDR3 DNA sequence: TGTGCCAGCAGCCAAGACCGACTAGCGTCAACCGCGGGGGACATTCAGTACTTC.

This clonotype was observed a few times. This chain joins TRBV27 and TRBJ2-5; D is perhaps TRBD2 (7 bases). Per germline, CDR1 MNHEY and CDR2 SMNVEV (reference sequence). The V and J ends lost 5 bases and 4 bases respectively, with 14 bases between them. The CDR3 contains 14 residues. CDR3 sequence reads: CASSTRGAGETQYF. DNA of the CDR3: TGTGCCAGCAGTACCCGGGGGGCGGGAGAGACCCAGTACTTC.

Ten or more counts support this clonotype. CDR3 nucleotides: TGTGCCAGCAGCTTACTGGGGACGGCTAACACTGAAGCTTTCTTT. Protein: CASSLLGTANTEAFF. V gene TRBV7-6 combines with J gene TRBJ1-1; D might be TRBD1 (5 bases). Germline-derived CDR1 and CDR2 are SGHVS and FNYEAQ. CDR3 length equals 15 residues. Deletions cut 2 bases from V and 2 bases from J, with 12 bases between.

This clonotype was observed a handful of times. The genes are TRBV4-3 and TRBJ1-2; 10 nucleotides match TRBD1. The CDR3 is 16 residues long. Trimming removed 0 bases from V and 7 bases from J; junction bases left unmatched: 8. Germline values: CDR1 LGHNA, CDR2 YSLEER. The CDR3 reads CASSQDRRQGAGGYTF. Written as DNA, the CDR3 is TGCGCCAGCAGCCAAGATAGGAGACAGGGGGCCGGTGGCTACACCTTC.

Comments on this clonotype: A read error may explain this, as a much larger clone is one base away. The chain uses TRBV7-6 and TRBJ2-5; perhaps TRBD1 as D (5 bases). Germline loops: CDR1 SGHVS, CDR2 FNYEAQ. The CDR3 is 12 amino acids. The ends were cut back, 3 bases at V and 7 bases at J, with 9 bases in the middle. CDR3 protein: CASSLADRTQYF. The CDR3 region has the DNA TGTGCCAGCAGCTTGGCCGACAGGACCCAGTACTTC. Filled out from reference TRBV7-6 and TRBJ2-5, the complete variable domain reads GAGVSQSPRYKVTKRGQDVALRCDPISGHVSLYWYRQALGQGPEFLTYFNYEAQQDKSGLPNDRFSAERPEGSISTLTIQRTEQRDSAMYRCASSLADRTQYFGPGTRLLVL.

Ten or more counts support this clonotype. The rearrangement links TRBV12-3 or TRBV12-4 to TRBJ2-3; 11 nucleotides line up with TRBD2. The trim removed 5 bases at V and 4 bases at J, leaving 8 bases unmatched. This CDR3 comprises 16 residues. CDR3 residues: CASSALTSGEPDTQYF. As DNA, the CDR3 is TGTGCCAGCAGTGCCCTGACTAGCGGGGAACCAGATACGCAGTATTTT.

The chain employs TRBV20-1 and TRBJ2-1; D gene uncertain. Trimming stripped 0 bases from V and 5 bases from J, with 11 bases between. This CDR3 has 14 amino acids. Germline assignment: CDR1 DFQATT and CDR2 SNEGSKA (reference sequence). DNA of the CDR3: TGCAGTGCTAGAGACCCCGGTCCGGACAATGAGCAGTTCTTC. It encodes CSARDPGPDNEQFF.

The V call is TRBV3-1, the J call TRBJ2-3; 7 bases fit TRBD1. Unmatched junction bases numbered 7, after V lost 5 bases and J lost 2 bases. The CDR3 sequence is 15 residues long. From germline, CDR1 is LGHDT and CDR2 YNNKEL (reference sequence). CDR3 in amino acids: CASSSTGTNTDTQYF. The DNA of the CDR3 is TGTGCCAGCAGCTCGACAGGGACCAACACAGATACGCAGTATTTT.

The CDR3 protein is CASSQDWQFFYNEQFF. The CDR3 DNA reads as TGCGCCAGCAGCCAAGATTGGCAGTTCTTCTACAATGAGCAGTTCTTC. The chain employs TRBV4-3 and TRBJ2-1; D gene unclear. The germline V gene has CDR1 LGHNA and CDR2 YSLEER. This CDR3 has 16 residues. The germline V and J ends were trimmed by 0 bases and 3 bases, with 12 bases remaining between them.

In this sample, this clonotype turned up many times. The rearrangement links TRBV5-5 to TRBJ1-5; no definite D call. Trimming left V 0 bases short and J 0 bases short, with 16 bases between. This CDR3 spans 18 amino acids. Germline CDR1 SGHKS, CDR2 YYEKEE (reference sequence). The CDR3 DNA is TGTGCCAGCAGCTTGGTGGGAGGATACCTCTATAGCAATCAGCCCCAGCATTTT. Protein sequence: CASSLVGGYLYSNQPQHF.

This sequence joins TRBV12-3 or TRBV12-4 and TRBJ1-3, with 7 bases identical to TRBD1. This CDR3 region has 15 residues. V gave up 5 bases and J gave up 2 bases; unmatched junction bases: 6. CDR3 DNA: TGTGCCAGCAGTCCACCCAGGGGGACTGGAAACACCATATATTTT. Translation: CASSPPRGTGNTIYF.

This clonotype was counted only a few times. The chain joins TRBV30 to TRBJ2-5; no reliable D call. Per germline, CDR1 GTSNPN and CDR2 SVGIG (reference sequence). Deletions cut 1 base from V and 5 bases from J, with 5 bases between. The CDR3 totals 11 residues. CDR3 sequence: CAWSEWETQYF. The CDR3, as DNA: TGTGCCTGGAGTGAATGGGAGACCCAGTACTTC.

This clonotype showed up many times. The V call is TRBV7-6, the J call TRBJ2-3; D is perhaps TRBD1 or TRBD2 (5 bases each). This CDR3 region has 12 residues. V dropped 4 bases and J dropped 6 bases, with 8 bases sitting between them. The V gene's germline CDR1 is SGHVS and CDR2 FNYEAQ. The CDR3 DNA reads as TGTGCCAGCAGCTCCGGGGCGGATACGCAGTATTTT. This encodes CASSSGADTQYF.

Details on this clonotype: This may stem from a read error, because a much larger clone lies one nucleotide away. This chain joins TRBV29-1 and TRBJ2-7; 9 bases fit TRBD2. Germline CDR1 reads SQVTM; CDR2 reads ANQGSEA. The CDR3 is made up of 12 amino acids. V shed 6 bases and J 6 bases; nucleotides not matched to a gene: 6. CDR3 residues: CSVDSGRFEQYF. The CDR3 nucleotides are TGCAGCGTCGATAGCGGGAGATTCGAGCAGTACTTC.

This clonotype was seen only a few times. The V and J genes are TRBV5-1 and TRBJ2-1; 11 bases are a match to TRBD1. The trim removed 0 bases at V and 6 bases at J, leaving 8 bases unmatched. Germline V gene data show CDR1 as SGHRS and CDR2 as YFSETQ. The CDR3 is 17 residues long. CDR3 DNA: TGCGCCAGCAGCTTGGTGGGGCAGGGGACAGGGGGCAATGAGCAGTTCTTC. Its protein is CASSLVGQGTGGNEQFF.

This clonotype was observed a handful of times. The chain is built from TRBV15 and TRBJ1-1, with TRBD1 matching over 10 bases. The CDR3 has 14 amino acids. J lost 6 bases, V lost 5 bases, and 6 bases had no gene match. Germline-derived CDR1 and CDR2 are LNHNV and YYDKDF (reference sequence). As DNA, the CDR3 is TGTGCCACCAGCTCTTGGGACAGGGGTTCTGAAGCTTTCTTT. Translating it yields CATSSWDRGSEAFF.

Ten or more counts support this clonotype. The chain recombines TRBV7-9 with TRBJ1-5; 8 nucleotides match TRBD1. In germline, CDR1 is SEHNR, CDR2 FQNEAQ (reference sequence). Germline trimming cut 6 bases from V and 4 bases from J; bases unmatched to any gene: 8. The CDR3 contains 15 residues. Here the CDR3 reads CASSSSGTGNQPQHF. The CDR3 nucleotides read TGTGCCAGCAGTTCTTCCGGGACAGGAAATCAGCCCCAGCATTTT.

This clonotype has only a few counts. A read error may be the cause here, since a much bigger clone is one base away. The CDR3 carries no conserved terminal phenylalanine or tryptophan, so it likely arises from a read error. The CDR3 loop reads CASSIGRANLAKNIQYL. DNA for the CDR3: TGTGCCAGCAGTATAGGGCGAGCTAACCTAGCCAAAAACATTCAGTACCTC. This chain links TRBV6-1 with TRBJ2-4; no firm D call. CDR1 MNHNS and CDR2 SASEGT come from the germline V gene. V gave up 5 bases and J gave up 0 bases, with 17 bases separating them. This CDR3 region has 17 residues.

This clonotype was detected a few times. The chain has TRBV12-3 or TRBV12-4 and TRBJ2-1; 7 bases map to TRBD1. After removal of 5 bases from V and 3 bases from J, the junction contained 4 bases not matched to a gene. CDR3 size: 14 residues. For the CDR3, the DNA is TGTGCCAGCAGTCGGGACAGTCTCTACAATGAGCAGTTCTTC. This gives the protein CASSRDSLYNEQFF.

This clonotype has a handful of counts. The CDR3 bases are TGTGCCAGCAGTGAAATTTCTGGGGCCAACGTCCTGACTTTC. Its translation is CASSEISGANVLTF. The chain employs TRBV25-1 and TRBJ2-6; D gene uncertain. Trimming shortened V by 2 bases and J by 1 base, and 3 bases separated the two germline ends. From germline, CDR1 is MGHDK and CDR2 SYGVNS. This CDR3 contains 14 residues. The whole variable domain, remainder taken from reference TRBV25-1 and TRBJ2-6, is EADIYQTPRYLVIGTGKKITLECSQTMGHDKMYWYQQDPGMELHLIHYSYGVNSTEKGDLSSESTVSRIRTEHFPLTLESARPSHTSQYLCASSEISGANVLTFGAGSRLTVL.

This clonotype was seen a few times. V is TRBV19 and J is TRBJ2-7, with TRBD2 matching 14 bases. CDR3 length equals 15 residues. V lost 9 bases to trimming and J lost 2 bases; unmatched junction nucleotides: 6. CDR1 and CDR2 from the germline V gene are LNHDA and SQIVND (reference sequence). CDR3 sequence (DNA): TGTGCCAGCGGACTAGCGGGAGGCCCGGCCTACGAGCAGTACTTC. Its translation is CASGLAGGPAYEQYF.

This clonotype was detected only a few times. V usage is TRBV12-3 or TRBV12-4 and J usage is TRBJ2-7; D might be TRBD1 (5 bases). The length of the CDR3 is 12 residues. V shed 3 bases and J shed 7 bases, with 10 bases lying between them. The CDR3 DNA is TGTGCCAGCAGTTTGGGGCCCTGGGAGCAGTACTTC. It is translated as CASSLGPWEQYF.

The CDR3 DNA reads as TGCAGCGTTGAGGATTCGCCTTACTATGGCTACACCTTC. Its protein is CSVEDSPYYGYTF. The chain combines TRBV29-1 with TRBJ1-2, with D unresolved. V lost 3 bases, J lost 3 bases, and 11 bases lay in between. From germline, CDR1 is SQVTM and CDR2 ANQGSEA. The CDR3 consists of 13 residues.

This chain links TRBV20-1 with TRBJ2-2; D possibly corresponds to TRBD2 (8 bases). From germline, CDR1 is DFQATT and CDR2 SNEGSKA (reference sequence). Between the trimmed V and J ends, which lost 0 bases and 2 bases, there was a span of 13 bases. This CDR3 is 16 amino acids long. CDR3 DNA sequence: TGCAGTGCTAGAGACGGGAGGGGGCTAAACACCGGGGAGCTGTTTTTT. Amino acid sequence: CSARDGRGLNTGELFF.

This clonotype was counted a single time. This CDR3 fails to terminate in the conserved phenylalanine or tryptophan, so it likely reflects a read error. V usage is TRBV13 and J usage is TRBJ1-5; D ambiguous. Trimming removed 4 bases at V and 2 bases at J, with 18 bases between. The germline V gene encodes CDR1 PRHDT and CDR2 FYEKMQ (reference sequence). CDR3 length equals 17 residues. CDR3 sequence reads: CASSSGIPDVRNQPQHV. CDR3 in DNA: TGTGCCAGCAGCTCGGGGATTCCCGACGTGCGCAATCAGCCCCAGCATGTT.